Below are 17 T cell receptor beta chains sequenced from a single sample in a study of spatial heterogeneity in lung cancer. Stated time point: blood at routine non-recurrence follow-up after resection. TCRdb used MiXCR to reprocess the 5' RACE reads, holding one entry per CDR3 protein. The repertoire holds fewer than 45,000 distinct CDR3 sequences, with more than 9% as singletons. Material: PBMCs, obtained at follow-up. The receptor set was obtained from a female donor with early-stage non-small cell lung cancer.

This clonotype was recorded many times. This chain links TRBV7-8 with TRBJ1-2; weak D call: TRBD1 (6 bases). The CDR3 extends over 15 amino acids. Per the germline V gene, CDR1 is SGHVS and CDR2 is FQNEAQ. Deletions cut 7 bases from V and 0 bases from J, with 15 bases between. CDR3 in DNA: TGTGCCAGCATAGCCCACAGGGCTGCTAACTATGGCTACACCTTC. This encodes CASIAHRAANYGYTF.

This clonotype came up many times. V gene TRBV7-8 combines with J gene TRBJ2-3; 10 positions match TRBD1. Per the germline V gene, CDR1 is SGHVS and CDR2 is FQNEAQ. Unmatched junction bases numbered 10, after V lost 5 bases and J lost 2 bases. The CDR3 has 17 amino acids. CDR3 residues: CASSHRDRGPPTDTQYF. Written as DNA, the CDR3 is TGTGCCAGCAGCCACCGGGACAGGGGACCCCCCACAGATACGCAGTATTTT.

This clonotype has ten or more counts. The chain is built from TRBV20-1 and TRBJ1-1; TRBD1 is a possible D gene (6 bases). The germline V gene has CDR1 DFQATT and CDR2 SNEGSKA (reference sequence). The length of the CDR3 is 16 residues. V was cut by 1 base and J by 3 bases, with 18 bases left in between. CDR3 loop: CSARARGSLKDTEAFF. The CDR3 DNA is TGCAGTGCTAGAGCAAGGGGGTCTTTAAAGGACACTGAAGCTTTCTTT.

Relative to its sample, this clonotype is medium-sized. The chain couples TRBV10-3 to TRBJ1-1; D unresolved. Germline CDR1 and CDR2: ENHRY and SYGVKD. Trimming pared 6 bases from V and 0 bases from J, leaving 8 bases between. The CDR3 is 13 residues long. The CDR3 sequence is CAIRLTLNTEAFF. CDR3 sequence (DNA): TGTGCCATCAGACTGACACTGAACACTGAAGCTTTCTTT.

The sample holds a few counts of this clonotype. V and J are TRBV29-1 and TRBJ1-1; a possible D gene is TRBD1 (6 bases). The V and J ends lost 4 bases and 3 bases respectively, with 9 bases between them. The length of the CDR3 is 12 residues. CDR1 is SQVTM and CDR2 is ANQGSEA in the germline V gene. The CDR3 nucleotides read TGCAGCGTTGGCCGGACAGACACTGAAGCTTTCTTT. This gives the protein CSVGRTDTEAFF.

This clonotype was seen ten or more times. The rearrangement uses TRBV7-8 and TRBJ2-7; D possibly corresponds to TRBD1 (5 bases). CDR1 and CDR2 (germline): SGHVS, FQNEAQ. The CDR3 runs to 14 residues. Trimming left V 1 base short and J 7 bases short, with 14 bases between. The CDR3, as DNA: TGTGCCAGCAGCTTAGTGCAGGGCTTGAGGGAGCAGTACTTC. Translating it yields CASSLVQGLREQYF. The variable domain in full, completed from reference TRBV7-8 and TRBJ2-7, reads GAGVSQSPRYKVAKRGQDVALRCDPISGHVSLFWYQQALGQGPEFLTYFQNEAQLDKSGLPSDRFFAERPEGSVSTLKIQRTQQEDSAVYLCASSLVQGLREQYFGPGTRLTVT.

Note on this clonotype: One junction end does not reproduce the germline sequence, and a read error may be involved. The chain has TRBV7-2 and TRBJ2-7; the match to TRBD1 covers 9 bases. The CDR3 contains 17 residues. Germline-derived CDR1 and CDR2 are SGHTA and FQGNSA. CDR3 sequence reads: CANSLRVTGGYAYEQYF. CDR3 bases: TGTGCCAACAGCTTAAGAGTTACAGGGGGCTACGCCTACGAGCAGTACTTC.

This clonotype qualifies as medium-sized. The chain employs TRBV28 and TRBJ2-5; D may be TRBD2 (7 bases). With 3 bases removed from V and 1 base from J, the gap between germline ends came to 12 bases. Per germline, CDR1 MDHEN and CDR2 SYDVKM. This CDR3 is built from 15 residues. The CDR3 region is CASSFRGAGQETQYF. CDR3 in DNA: TGTGCCAGCAGTTTTCGGGGGGCTGGCCAAGAGACCCAGTACTTC.

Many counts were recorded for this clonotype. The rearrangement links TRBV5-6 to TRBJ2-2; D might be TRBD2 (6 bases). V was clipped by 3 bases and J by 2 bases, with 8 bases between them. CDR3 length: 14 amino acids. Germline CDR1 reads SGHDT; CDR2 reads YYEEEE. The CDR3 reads CASSSGTNTGELFF. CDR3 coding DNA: TGTGCCAGCAGCTCGGGGACTAACACCGGGGAGCTGTTTTTT.

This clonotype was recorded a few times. The CDR3 here is CSAPIRTNEKLFF. The CDR3 region has the DNA TGCAGTGCTCCCATCCGGACAAATGAAAAACTGTTTTTT. The chain has TRBV20-1 and TRBJ1-4; maybe TRBD1 (5 bases). The germline V gene has CDR1 DFQATT and CDR2 SNEGSKA (reference sequence). The ends were cut back, 5 bases at V and 5 bases at J, with 12 bases in the middle. The CDR3 runs 13 residues.

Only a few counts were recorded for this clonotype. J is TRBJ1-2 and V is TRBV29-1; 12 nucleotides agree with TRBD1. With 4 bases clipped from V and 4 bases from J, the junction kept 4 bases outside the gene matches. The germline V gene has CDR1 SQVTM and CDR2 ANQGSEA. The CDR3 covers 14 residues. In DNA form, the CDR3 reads TGCAGCGTTGCCACGGGACAGGGGGCCTATGGCTACACCTTC. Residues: CSVATGQGAYGYTF.

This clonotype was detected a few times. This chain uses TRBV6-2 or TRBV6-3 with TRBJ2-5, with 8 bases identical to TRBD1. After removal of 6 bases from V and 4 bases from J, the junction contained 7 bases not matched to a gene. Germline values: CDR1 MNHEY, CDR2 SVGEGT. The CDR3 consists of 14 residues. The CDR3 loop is CASSSDRGGETQYF. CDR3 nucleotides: TGTGCCAGCAGCTCCGACAGGGGAGGAGAGACCCAGTACTTC.

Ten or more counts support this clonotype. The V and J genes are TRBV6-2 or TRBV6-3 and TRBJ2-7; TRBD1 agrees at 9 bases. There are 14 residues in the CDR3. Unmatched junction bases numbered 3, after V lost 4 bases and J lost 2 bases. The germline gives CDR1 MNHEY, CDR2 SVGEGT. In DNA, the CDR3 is TGTGCCAGCAGTTCCGACAGGGGGACCTACGAGCAGTACTTC. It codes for CASSSDRGTYEQYF.

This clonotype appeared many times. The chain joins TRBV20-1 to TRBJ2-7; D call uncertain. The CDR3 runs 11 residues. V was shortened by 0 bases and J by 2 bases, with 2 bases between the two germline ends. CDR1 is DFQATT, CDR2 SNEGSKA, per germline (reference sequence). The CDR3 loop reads CSARDPYEQYF. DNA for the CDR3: TGCAGTGCTAGAGACCCCTACGAGCAGTACTTC.

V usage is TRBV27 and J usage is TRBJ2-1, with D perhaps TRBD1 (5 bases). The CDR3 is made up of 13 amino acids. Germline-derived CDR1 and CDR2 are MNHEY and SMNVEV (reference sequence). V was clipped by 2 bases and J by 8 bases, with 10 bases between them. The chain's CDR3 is CASSLRGWYEQFF. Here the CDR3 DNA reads TGTGCCAGCAGTTTAAGGGGCTGGTATGAGCAGTTCTTC.

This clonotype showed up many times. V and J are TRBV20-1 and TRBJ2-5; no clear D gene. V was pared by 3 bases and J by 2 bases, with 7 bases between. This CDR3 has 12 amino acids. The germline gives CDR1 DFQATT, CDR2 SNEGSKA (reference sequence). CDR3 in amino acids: CSASRSQETQYF. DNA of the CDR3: TGCAGTGCTAGTCGCAGTCAAGAGACCCAGTACTTC.

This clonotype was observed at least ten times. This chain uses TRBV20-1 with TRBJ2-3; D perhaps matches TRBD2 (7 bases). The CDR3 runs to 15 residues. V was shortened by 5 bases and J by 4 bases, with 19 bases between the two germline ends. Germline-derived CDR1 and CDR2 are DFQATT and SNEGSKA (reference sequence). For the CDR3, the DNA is TGCAGTGCTTTCCCCCTAGGGGGGGGAGCAGATACGCAGTATTTT. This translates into CSAFPLGGGADTQYF.